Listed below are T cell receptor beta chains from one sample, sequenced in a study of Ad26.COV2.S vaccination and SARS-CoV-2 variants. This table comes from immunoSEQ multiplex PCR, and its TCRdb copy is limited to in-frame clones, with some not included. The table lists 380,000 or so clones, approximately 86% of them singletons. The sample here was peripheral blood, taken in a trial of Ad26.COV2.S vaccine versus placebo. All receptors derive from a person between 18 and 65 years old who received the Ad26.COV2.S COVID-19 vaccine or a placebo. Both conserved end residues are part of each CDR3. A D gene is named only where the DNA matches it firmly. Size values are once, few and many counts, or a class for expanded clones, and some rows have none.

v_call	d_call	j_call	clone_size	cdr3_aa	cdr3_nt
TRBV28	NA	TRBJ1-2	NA	CASTSPAGFYGYTF	TGTGCCAGCACCTCCCCAGCCGGGTTCTATGGCTACACCTTC
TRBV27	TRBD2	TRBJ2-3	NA	CASSPRTSGGDTQYF	TGTGCCAGCAGTCCCCGGACTAGCGGTGGAGATACGCAGTATTTT
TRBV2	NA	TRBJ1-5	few	CASSGRAVNQPQHF	TGTGCCAGCAGTGGAAGGGCCGTCAATCAGCCCCAGCATTTT
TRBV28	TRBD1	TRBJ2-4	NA	CASSSDPDRGRLNIQYF	TGTGCCAGCAGTTCCGACCCGGACAGGGGAAGGCTTAACATTCAGTACTTC
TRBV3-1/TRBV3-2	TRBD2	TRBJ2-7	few	CASSRGGTNYEQYF	TGTGCCAGCAGCCGTGGGGGGACTAACTACGAGCAGTACTTC
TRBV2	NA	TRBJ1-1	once	CASSGGGTEAFF	TGTGCCAGCAGTGGAGGTGGCACTGAAGCTTTCTTT
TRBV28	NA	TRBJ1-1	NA	CASSLPNTEAFF	TGTGCCAGCAGTCTGCCGAACACTGAAGCTTTCTTT
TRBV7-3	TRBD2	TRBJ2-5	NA	CASSLGASGRVETQYF	TGTGCCAGCAGCCTGGGGGCTAGCGGGAGAGTGGAGACCCAGTACTTC
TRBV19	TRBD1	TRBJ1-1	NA	CASHGQGVFAEAFF	TGTGCCAGTCACGGACAGGGGGTTTTTGCTGAAGCTTTCTTT
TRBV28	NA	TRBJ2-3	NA	CASSLFHATGARGTDTQYF	TGTGCCAGCAGTTTATTTCATGCGACAGGAGCTCGGGGCACAGATACGCAGTATTTT
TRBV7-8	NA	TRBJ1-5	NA	CASSLRGGEAQPQHF	TGTGCCAGCAGCTTACGTGGGGGCGAGGCGCAGCCCCAGCATTTT
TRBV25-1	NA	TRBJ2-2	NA	CASSDSMMGRELFF	TGTGCCAGCAGTGATTCAATGATGGGCCGGGAGCTGTTTTTT
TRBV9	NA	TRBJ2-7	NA	CASSVAVGPSEQYF	TGTGCCAGCAGCGTAGCGGTGGGCCCCTCCGAGCAGTACTTC
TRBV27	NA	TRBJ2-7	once	CASRSYPGGSYEQYF	TGTGCCAGCAGATCTTACCCTGGGGGCTCCTACGAGCAGTACTTC
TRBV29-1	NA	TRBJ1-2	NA	CSGSGSNYGYTF	TGCAGCGGGTCAGGGTCGAACTATGGCTACACCTTC
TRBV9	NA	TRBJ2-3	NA	CASSVGAGAGTDTQYF	TGTGCCAGCAGCGTAGGGGCGGGGGCAGGCACAGATACGCAGTATTTT
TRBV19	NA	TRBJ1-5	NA	CASSMTGGNQPQHF	TGTGCCAGTAGTATGACAGGAGGCAATCAGCCCCAGCATTTT
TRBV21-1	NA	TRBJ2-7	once	CASPQGGDRERPTHEQYF	TGTGCCAGCCCTCAAGGGGGGGACAGGGAAAGGCCTACCCACGAGCAGTACTTC
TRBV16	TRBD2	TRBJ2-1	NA	CASTPRGGQDNEQFF	TGTGCCAGCACCCCCCGGGGGGGGCAGGACAATGAGCAGTTCTTC
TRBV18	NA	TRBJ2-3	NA	CASSPLPVRGDTDTQYF	TGTGCCAGCTCACCCCTGCCAGTTCGGGGTGACACAGATACGCAGTATTTT
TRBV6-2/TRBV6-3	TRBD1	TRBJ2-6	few	CASSWDRASSGANVLTF	TGTGCCAGCAGTTGGGACAGGGCGAGCTCTGGGGCCAACGTCCTGACTTTC
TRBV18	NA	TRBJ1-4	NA	CASSPRQPETNEKLFF	TGTGCCAGCTCACCACGACAGCCTGAAACTAATGAAAAACTGTTTTTT
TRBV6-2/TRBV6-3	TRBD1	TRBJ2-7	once	CASSSRPGTGLGEQYF	TGTGCCAGCAGTTCGCGTCCCGGGACAGGGCTAGGCGAGCAGTACTTC
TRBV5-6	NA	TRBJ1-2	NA	CASSFRQANYGYTF	TGTGCCAGCAGCTTTAGACAGGCTAACTATGGCTACACCTTC
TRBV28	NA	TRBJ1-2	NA	CASTVSLYSNYGYTF	TGTGCCAGCACCGTGAGTCTCTACAGTAACTATGGCTACACCTTC
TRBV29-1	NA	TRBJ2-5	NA	CSVEGARGTQYF	TGCAGCGTTGAAGGCGCCCGGGGTACCCAGTACTTC
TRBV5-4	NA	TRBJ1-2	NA	CASSLNGGFIPPYGYTF	TGTGCCAGCAGCTTGAACGGGGGCTTTATCCCACCGTATGGCTACACCTTC
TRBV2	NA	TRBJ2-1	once	CASARDGSYNEQFF	TGTGCCAGCGCTAGGGACGGCTCCTACAATGAGCAGTTCTTC
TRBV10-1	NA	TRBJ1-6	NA	CASSESAGSGSPLHF	TGCGCCAGCAGTGAGTCGGCAGGGTCGGGTTCACCCCTCCACTTT
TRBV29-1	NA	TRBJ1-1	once	CSVEWPTEAFF	TGCAGCGTTGAATGGCCCACTGAAGCTTTCTTT
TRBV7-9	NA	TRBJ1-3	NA	CASSSPGVPGNTIYF	TGTGCCAGCAGCTCGCCAGGGGTTCCTGGAAACACCATATATTTT
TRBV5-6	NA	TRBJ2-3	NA	CASSPGWGATDTQYF	TGTGCCAGCAGCCCCGGTTGGGGGGCCACAGATACGCAGTATTTT
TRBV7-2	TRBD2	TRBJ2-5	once	CASSFLAGILKETQYF	TGTGCCAGCAGCTTCTTAGCGGGGATCCTTAAAGAGACCCAGTACTTC
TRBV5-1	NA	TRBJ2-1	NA	CASSLAGDEQFF	TGCGCCAGCAGCTTGGCTGGCGATGAGCAGTTCTTC
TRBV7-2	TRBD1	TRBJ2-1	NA	CASSLFRTGAFTYNEQFF	TGTGCCAGCAGCTTATTTAGGACAGGGGCCTTTACTTACAATGAGCAGTTCTTC
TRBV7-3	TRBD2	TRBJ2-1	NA	CASSLSILAGGERQFF	TGTGCCAGCAGCTTAAGCATCCTAGCGGGAGGGGAGAGGCAGTTCTTC
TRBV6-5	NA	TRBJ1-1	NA	CASSPTENTEAFF	TGTGCCAGCAGTCCTACAGAGAACACTGAAGCTTTCTTT
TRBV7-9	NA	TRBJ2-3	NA	CASSGSGRTDTQYF	TGTGCCAGCAGCGGGAGTGGCCGCACAGATACGCAGTATTTT
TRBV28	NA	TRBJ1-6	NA	CASSTGTLYNSPLHF	TGTGCCAGCAGTACCGGGACACTGTATAATTCACCCCTCCACTTT
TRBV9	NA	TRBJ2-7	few	CASSGIRREYEQYF	TGTGCCAGCAGCGGCATAAGGAGGGAATACGAGCAGTACTTC
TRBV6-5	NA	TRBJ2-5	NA	CASSPQVLEETQYF	TGTGCCAGCAGTCCACAGGTCCTCGAAGAGACCCAGTACTTC
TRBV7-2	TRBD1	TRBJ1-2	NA	CASSLGGGWDRTNYGYTF	TGTGCCAGCAGCTTAGGGGGGGGCTGGGACAGAACTAACTATGGCTACACCTTC
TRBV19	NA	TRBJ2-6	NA	CASSLGHPPGSGANVLTF	TGTGCCAGTAGCCTAGGCCATCCGCCGGGTTCTGGGGCCAACGTCCTGACTTTC
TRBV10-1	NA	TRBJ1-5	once	CASSERVSQPQHF	TGCGCCAGCAGTGAGAGGGTGAGTCAGCCCCAGCATTTT
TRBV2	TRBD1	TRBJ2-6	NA	CASRKDRDPGANVLTF	TGTGCCAGCAGGAAGGACAGGGACCCTGGGGCCAACGTCCTGACTTTC
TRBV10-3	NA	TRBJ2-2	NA	CAISDLRDTGELFF	TGTGCCATCAGTGACCTTCGGGACACCGGGGAGCTGTTTTTT
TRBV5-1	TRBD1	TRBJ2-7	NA	CASSIGQGSYEQYF	TGCGCCAGCAGCATCGGACAGGGATCCTACGAGCAGTACTTC
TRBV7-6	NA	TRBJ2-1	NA	CASSLVEADYNEQFF	TGTGCCAGCAGCTTAGTCGAGGCAGATTATAATGAGCAGTTCTTC
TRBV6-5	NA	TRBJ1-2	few	CASSYSGTVNYGYTF	TGTGCCAGCAGTTACTCCGGGACTGTTAACTATGGCTACACCTTC
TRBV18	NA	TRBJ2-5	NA	CASSWREQETQYF	TGTGCCAGCTCGTGGCGAGAGCAAGAGACCCAGTACTTC
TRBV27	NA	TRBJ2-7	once	CASSRQGLYEQYF	TGTGCCAGCAGTCGGCAGGGACTCTACGAGCAGTACTTC
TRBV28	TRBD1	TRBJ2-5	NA	CASSLSPGQGEETQYF	TGTGCCAGCAGTTTATCCCCCGGACAGGGCGAGGAGACCCAGTACTTC
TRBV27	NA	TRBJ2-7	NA	CASSLGQGFSEQYF	TGTGCCAGCAGTTTAGGGCAGGGGTTTAGCGAGCAGTACTTC
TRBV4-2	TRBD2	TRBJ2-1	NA	CASSQEASGGYNEQFF	TGTGCCAGCAGCCAAGAGGCTAGCGGGGGTTACAATGAGCAGTTCTTC
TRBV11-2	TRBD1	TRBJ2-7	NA	CASSLGDSSYEQYF	TGTGCCAGCAGCTTAGGGGACAGCTCCTACGAGCAGTACTTC
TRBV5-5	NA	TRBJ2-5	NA	CASSTSGVRGPETQYF	TGTGCCAGCAGCACAAGTGGGGTCCGAGGGCCAGAGACCCAGTACTTC
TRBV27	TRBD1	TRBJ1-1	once	CASRRTGGRMNTEAFF	TGTGCCAGCAGACGGACAGGGGGCCGAATGAACACTGAAGCTTTCTTT